This T cell receptor (beta chain) was identified in a study of blood T cell repertoires in COVID-19. Study context: In each case, the material was cDNA or gDNA derived from T cells, B-cell-depleted T cells, or PBMCs.

Under the authors' procedure: Reference gene primer amplification gave nucleated cell count estimates. Data came from immunoSEQ multiplex PCR; TCRdb stores just in-frame clones and leaves some out. V and J calls and clone size come straight from that table; D and trimming were deduced from the DNA. The data show more than 70,000 clones, with approximately 86% seen just once and around 20% held by the top ten. Germline CDR1 is SEHNR and CDR2 is FQNEAQ (reference sequence). The CDR3 consists of 16 residues. The V segment lost 5 bases and the J segment 2 bases; nucleotides outside the gene matches: 10. V usage is TRBV7-9 and J usage is TRBJ2-3; 7 bases align to TRBD1. The sequence was obtained from a woman older than 75 with acute or convalescent COVID-19. The sample consisted of peripheral blood. The CDR3 region is CASSAKSGGSTDTQYF. CDR3 nucleotides: TGTGCCAGCAGCGCTAAATCAGGGGGTTCCACAGATACGCAGTATTTT.